The rows below give T cell receptor beta chains drawn from one sample of a study of blood T cell repertoires in COVID-19. Assay used: immunoSEQ multiplex PCR; TCRdb lists only in-frame clones, some missing. In the table there are roughly 100,000 clones, about 83% of which are singletons. Sequencing input: peripheral blood. These receptors were collected from a man aged 35-49 years with active or convalescent COVID-19. Both conserved end residues are part of each CDR3. D genes are given only for firm matches. Clone sizes are given selectively: once, few, many, or a class where the clone is expanded.

D gene	clone size	J gene	V gene	CDR3 DNA	CDR3 protein
-	few	TRBJ2-3	TRBV6-6	TGTGCCAGCATCAAAGAAGGGACTAGCACAGATACGCAGTATTTT	CASIKEGTSTDTQYF
-	-	TRBJ1-6	TRBV2	TGTGCCAGCAGACAGGGTAATTCACCCCTCCACTTT	CASRQGNSPLHF
TRBD1	-	TRBJ2-4	TRBV30	TGTGCCTGGAGTGCGATCTCGGGACAGGGGGCTCAAAACATTCAGTACTTC	CAWSAISGQGAQNIQYF
-	-	TRBJ1-5	TRBV3-1/TRBV3-2	TGTGCCAGCAGTCAAACGGGGGGTAGCAATCAGCCCCAGCATTTT	CASSQTGGSNQPQHF
-	-	TRBJ2-3	TRBV7-9	TGTGCCAGCAGCCGTATAAGGACCCGGGACATCGTAAGCACAGATACGCAGTATTTT	CASSRIRTRDIVSTDTQYF
TRBD2	-	TRBJ2-1	TRBV18	TGTGCCAGCTCACCGATAGCGGGGGGCTCAAGCTCCTACAATGAGCAGTTCTTC	CASSPIAGGSSSYNEQFF
-	-	TRBJ1-6	TRBV27	TGTGCCAGCAGTCCCTCCACTAGCTCCTATAATTCACCCCTCCACTTT	CASSPSTSSYNSPLHF
TRBD1	-	TRBJ1-2	TRBV4-2	TGTGCCAGCAGCCAAGACCGACAGGGATCTAGCTATGGCTACACCTTC	CASSQDRQGSSYGYTF
-	-	TRBJ1-2	TRBV11-2	TGTGCCAGCAGCTCGACAGCAAGCTATGGCTACACCTTC	CASSSTASYGYTF
-	-	TRBJ1-4	TRBV7-9	TGTGCCAGCAGCTTATCCGGGTCTGGAGAAAAACTGTTTTTT	CASSLSGSGEKLFF
-	-	TRBJ2-1	TRBV10-3	TGTGCCATCAGTGGGGCAGAAAACAATGAGCAGTTCTTC	CAISGAENNEQFF
-	-	TRBJ1-6	TRBV3-1/TRBV3-2	TGTGCCAGCGGACACTCCCTAAATAATTCACCCCTCCACTTT	CASGHSLNNSPLHF
TRBD2	-	TRBJ2-1	TRBV7-6	TGTGCCAGCAGCTTCGGGGAGGGGGAGCAGTTCTTC	CASSFGEGEQFF
TRBD1	-	TRBJ1-1	TRBV6-6	TGTGCCAGCAGGCAGCACAGGGGATCCACTGAAGCTTTCTTT	CASRQHRGSTEAFF
TRBD2	-	TRBJ2-1	TRBV6-1	TGTGCCAGCAGTGGTTACCCGGGACTAGCGGGGTCGCCCGAGCAGTTCTTC	CASSGYPGLAGSPEQFF
-	-	TRBJ1-2	TRBV6-5	TGTGCCAGGAAAGACAGCTCTAACTATGGCTACACCTTC	CARKDSSNYGYTF
TRBD1	-	TRBJ1-6	TRBV6-6	TGTGCCAGCAGTCTCCGGGACAGGGCGAGCTCCTATAATTCACCCCTCCACTTT	CASSLRDRASSYNSPLHF
-	-	TRBJ1-6	TRBV15	TGTGCCACCAGGGCGGGGAGCTCCTATAATTCACCCCTCCACTTT	CATRAGSSYNSPLHF
-	-	TRBJ1-4	TRBV25-1	TGTGCCAGCAGTGACCGAGGTGCAACAACTAATGAAAAACTGTTTTTT	CASSDRGATTNEKLFF
-	few	TRBJ1-2	TRBV28	TGTGCCAGCAGTTTAGAGTCCGGGTACTATGGCTACACCTTC	CASSLESGYYGYTF
-	-	TRBJ2-5	TRBV7-9	TGTGCCAGCAGCTTAGTCGGGGGACGAGAGACCCAGTACTTC	CASSLVGGRETQYF